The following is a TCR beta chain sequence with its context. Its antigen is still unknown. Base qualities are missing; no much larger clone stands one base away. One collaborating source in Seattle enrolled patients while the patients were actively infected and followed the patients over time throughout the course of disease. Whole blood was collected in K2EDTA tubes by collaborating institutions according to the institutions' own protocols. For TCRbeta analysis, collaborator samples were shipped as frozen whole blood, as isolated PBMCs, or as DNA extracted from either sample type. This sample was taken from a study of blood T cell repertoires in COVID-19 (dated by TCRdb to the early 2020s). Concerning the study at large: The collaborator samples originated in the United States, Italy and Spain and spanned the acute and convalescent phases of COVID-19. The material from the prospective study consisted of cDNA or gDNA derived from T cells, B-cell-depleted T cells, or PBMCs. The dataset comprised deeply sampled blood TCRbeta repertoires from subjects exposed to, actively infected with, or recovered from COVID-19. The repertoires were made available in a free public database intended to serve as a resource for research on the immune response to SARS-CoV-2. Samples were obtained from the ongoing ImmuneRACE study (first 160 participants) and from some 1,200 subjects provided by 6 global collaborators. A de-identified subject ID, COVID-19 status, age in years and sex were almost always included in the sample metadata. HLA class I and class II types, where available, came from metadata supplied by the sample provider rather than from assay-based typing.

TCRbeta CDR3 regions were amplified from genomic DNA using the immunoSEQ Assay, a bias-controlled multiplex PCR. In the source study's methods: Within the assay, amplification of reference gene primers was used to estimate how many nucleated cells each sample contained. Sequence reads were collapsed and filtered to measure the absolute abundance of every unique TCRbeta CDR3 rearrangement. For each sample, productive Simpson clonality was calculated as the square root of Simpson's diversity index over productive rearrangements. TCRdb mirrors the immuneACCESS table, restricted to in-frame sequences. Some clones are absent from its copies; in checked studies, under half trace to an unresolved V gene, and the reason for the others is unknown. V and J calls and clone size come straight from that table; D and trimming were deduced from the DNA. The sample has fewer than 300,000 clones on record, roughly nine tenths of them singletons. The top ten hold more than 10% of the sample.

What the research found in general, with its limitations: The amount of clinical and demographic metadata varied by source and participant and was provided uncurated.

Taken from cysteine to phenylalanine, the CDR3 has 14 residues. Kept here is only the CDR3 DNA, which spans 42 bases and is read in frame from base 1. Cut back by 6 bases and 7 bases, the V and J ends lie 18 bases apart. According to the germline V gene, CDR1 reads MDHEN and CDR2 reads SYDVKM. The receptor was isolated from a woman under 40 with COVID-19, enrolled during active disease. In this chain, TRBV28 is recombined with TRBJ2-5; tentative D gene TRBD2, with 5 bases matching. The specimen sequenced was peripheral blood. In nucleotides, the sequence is TGTGCCAGCAGCGCGGTGATGGGAGTGAGGACCCAGTACTTC. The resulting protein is CASSAVMGVRTQYF.